This is a list of T cell receptor beta chains from one sample in a study of Ad26.COV2.S vaccination and SARS-CoV-2 variants. Only in-frame clones appear in the TCRdb table, and some are missing; sequencing was by immunoSEQ multiplex PCR. The profile shows approximately 450,000 clones, 75% to 95% of them singletons. The specimen comprised peripheral blood, sampled in a trial of Ad26.COV2.S vaccine versus placebo. These receptors were taken from a person aged 18-65 years who received the Ad26.COV2.S COVID-19 vaccine or a placebo. Both conserved end residues are part of each CDR3. The D gene is left open where the match is weak. Size is stated for part of the rows, as once, few or many counts, or as a class when the clone is expanded.

CDR3 protein: CASSQVPSSGAGETQYF
CDR3 DNA: TGCGCCAGCAGCCAAGTTCCGTCTAGCGGGGCGGGGGAGACCCAGTACTTC
D gene: TRBD2
clone size: .
CDR3 length: 17
J gene: TRBJ2-5
V gene: TRBV4-1

CDR3 protein: CASSQVTNSGNTIYF
CDR3 DNA: TGTGCCAGCAGCCAAGTAACAAACTCTGGAAACACCATATATTTT
D gene: .
clone size: once
CDR3 length: 15
J gene: TRBJ1-3
V gene: TRBV3-1/TRBV3-2

CDR3 protein: CSVADMIAGEQYF
CDR3 DNA: TGCAGCGTCGCCGACATGATCGCGGGTGAGCAGTACTTC
D gene: .
clone size: .
CDR3 length: 13
J gene: TRBJ2-7
V gene: TRBV29-1

CDR3 protein: CASSTLPDTQYF
CDR3 DNA: TGTGCCAGCAGCACCTTACCAGATACGCAGTATTTT
D gene: .
clone size: .
CDR3 length: 12
J gene: TRBJ2-3
V gene: TRBV6-6

CDR3 protein: CASSLEGPLYNEQFF
CDR3 DNA: TGTGCCAGCAGCTTGGAGGGCCCCCTCTACAATGAGCAGTTCTTC
D gene: .
clone size: .
CDR3 length: 15
J gene: TRBJ2-1
V gene: TRBV5-4

CDR3 protein: CAWSGFPGSGYTF
CDR3 DNA: TGTGCCTGGAGTGGATTTCCAGGGAGCGGCTACACCTTC
D gene: .
clone size: .
CDR3 length: 13
J gene: TRBJ1-2
V gene: TRBV30

CDR3 protein: CASSINGGYAYEQYF
CDR3 DNA: TGTGCCAGTAGTATAAATGGGGGTTACGCCTACGAGCAGTACTTC
D gene: .
clone size: .
CDR3 length: 15
J gene: TRBJ2-7
V gene: TRBV19

CDR3 protein: CASSEKGTAYEQYF
CDR3 DNA: TGTGCCAGCAGTGAAAAAGGGACAGCCTACGAGCAGTACTTC
D gene: TRBD1
clone size: .
CDR3 length: 14
J gene: TRBJ2-7
V gene: TRBV2

CDR3 protein: CASSPPGQGEEKLFF
CDR3 DNA: TGTGCCAGCTCACCACCGGGGCAGGGGGAAGAAAAACTGTTTTTT
D gene: TRBD1
clone size: .
CDR3 length: 15
J gene: TRBJ1-4
V gene: TRBV18

CDR3 protein: CASSYSERGSPLHF
CDR3 DNA: TGTGCCAGCAGTTACTCGGAAAGGGGCTCACCCCTCCACTTT
D gene: .
clone size: few
CDR3 length: 14
J gene: TRBJ1-6
V gene: TRBV6-2/TRBV6-3

CDR3 protein: CATSRLGTGRLNTEAFF
CDR3 DNA: TGTGCCACCAGCAGACTGGGGACAGGGCGCCTGAACACTGAAGCTTTCTTT
D gene: TRBD1
clone size: .
CDR3 length: 17
J gene: TRBJ1-1
V gene: TRBV15

CDR3 protein: CASSEFVTGPYEQYF
CDR3 DNA: TGCGCCAGCAGTGAGTTTGTAACAGGGCCCTACGAGCAGTACTTC
D gene: .
clone size: .
CDR3 length: 15
J gene: TRBJ2-7
V gene: TRBV10-1

CDR3 protein: CASTIPHSHEQYF
CDR3 DNA: TGTGCCAGCACCATCCCTCATAGCCACGAGCAGTACTTC
D gene: .
clone size: .
CDR3 length: 13
J gene: TRBJ2-7
V gene: TRBV6-5

CDR3 protein: CASTTKVGAMDWAFF
CDR3 DNA: TGTGCCAGTACTACAAAAGTAGGGGCAATGGACTGGGCTTTCTTT
D gene: .
clone size: .
CDR3 length: 15
J gene: TRBJ1-1
V gene: TRBV19

CDR3 protein: CASSLGQGYGYTF
CDR3 DNA: TGTGCCAGCAGCTTAGGACAGGGCTATGGCTACACCTTC
D gene: TRBD1
clone size: .
CDR3 length: 13
J gene: TRBJ1-2
V gene: TRBV11-2

CDR3 protein: CASSSLLSYEQYF
CDR3 DNA: TGTGCCAGCAGTTCCCTTCTCTCCTACGAGCAGTACTTC
D gene: .
clone size: .
CDR3 length: 13
J gene: TRBJ2-7
V gene: TRBV27

CDR3 protein: CAASDRTGGQETQYF
CDR3 DNA: TGTGCCGCCAGTGACCGCACAGGGGGCCAAGAGACCCAGTACTTC
D gene: TRBD1
clone size: .
CDR3 length: 15
J gene: TRBJ2-5
V gene: TRBV24-1

CDR3 protein: CASSLGQTQEQFF
CDR3 DNA: TGTGCCAGCAGCTTAGGACAGACCCAAGAGCAGTTCTTC
D gene: .
clone size: once
CDR3 length: 13
J gene: TRBJ2-1
V gene: TRBV7-9

CDR3 protein: CASSPTGKNYGYTF
CDR3 DNA: TGTGCCAGCAGCCCTACAGGGAAAAATTATGGCTACACCTTC
D gene: .
clone size: .
CDR3 length: 14
J gene: TRBJ1-2
V gene: TRBV5-6

CDR3 protein: CASTPGQGVNIQYF
CDR3 DNA: TGTGCCAGCACGCCCGGACAGGGGGTAAACATTCAGTACTTC
D gene: TRBD1
clone size: once
CDR3 length: 14
J gene: TRBJ2-4
V gene: TRBV2

CDR3 protein: CASSFERSSYNSPLHF
CDR3 DNA: TGTGCCAGCAGCTTTGAGAGGAGCTCCTATAATTCACCCCTCCACTTT
D gene: .
clone size: .
CDR3 length: 16
J gene: TRBJ1-6
V gene: TRBV5-8

CDR3 protein: CASSHGVLREDTDTQYF
CDR3 DNA: TGTGCCAGCAGCCATGGTGTCTTGCGGGAGGACACAGATACGCAGTATTTT
D gene: TRBD2
clone size: once
CDR3 length: 17
J gene: TRBJ2-3
V gene: TRBV4-2

CDR3 protein: CASSLRQGFNTEAFF
CDR3 DNA: TGTGCCAGCAGCTTGAGACAGGGATTCAACACTGAAGCTTTCTTT
D gene: TRBD1
clone size: .
CDR3 length: 15
J gene: TRBJ1-1
V gene: TRBV5-4

CDR3 protein: CASSQSGTSGYSGANVLTF
CDR3 DNA: TGTGCCAGTAGTCAGTCCGGGACTAGCGGTTACTCTGGGGCCAACGTCCTGACTTTC
D gene: TRBD2
clone size: .
CDR3 length: 19
J gene: TRBJ2-6
V gene: TRBV19

CDR3 protein: CASSEGPSGRAILETQYF
CDR3 DNA: TGTGCCAGCAGCGAGGGGCCTAGCGGGAGGGCCATTTTAGAGACCCAGTACTTC
D gene: TRBD2
clone size: once
CDR3 length: 18
J gene: TRBJ2-5
V gene: TRBV9

CDR3 protein: CASSLQGERHTEAFF
CDR3 DNA: TGTGCCAGCTCACTACAGGGGGAGAGGCACACTGAAGCTTTCTTT
D gene: TRBD1
clone size: .
CDR3 length: 15
J gene: TRBJ1-1
V gene: TRBV18

CDR3 protein: CSVRQDRSYEQYF
CDR3 DNA: TGCAGCGTTCGACAGGACCGCTCCTACGAGCAGTACTTC
D gene: .
clone size: .
CDR3 length: 13
J gene: TRBJ2-7
V gene: TRBV29-1

CDR3 protein: CASSPAGGKSYNEQFF
CDR3 DNA: TGTGCCAGCAGCCCAGCCGGGGGGAAATCCTACAATGAGCAGTTCTTC
D gene: TRBD2
clone size: .
CDR3 length: 16
J gene: TRBJ2-1
V gene: TRBV14

CDR3 protein: CASSADDRGWETQYF
CDR3 DNA: TGTGCCAGTAGTGCTGACGACAGGGGCTGGGAGACCCAGTACTTC
D gene: TRBD1
clone size: .
CDR3 length: 15
J gene: TRBJ2-5
V gene: TRBV19

CDR3 protein: CASSRTAGTDTQYF
CDR3 DNA: TGTGCCAGCTCACGAACAGCGGGTACAGATACGCAGTATTTT
D gene: .
clone size: .
CDR3 length: 14
J gene: TRBJ2-3
V gene: TRBV18

CDR3 protein: CASSGTLTGFYQPQHF
CDR3 DNA: TGTGCCAGTAGCGGAACCCTGACAGGGTTTTATCAGCCCCAGCATTTT
D gene: TRBD1
clone size: .
CDR3 length: 16
J gene: TRBJ1-5
V gene: TRBV19

CDR3 protein: CAIPGYLAGGVSSYNEQFF
CDR3 DNA: TGTGCCATCCCAGGGTATCTAGCGGGAGGGGTAAGCTCCTACAATGAGCAGTTCTTC
D gene: TRBD2
clone size: .
CDR3 length: 19
J gene: TRBJ2-1
V gene: TRBV7-9

CDR3 protein: CASSPSKDTEAFF
CDR3 DNA: TGTGCCAGCTCACCATCGAAGGACACTGAAGCTTTCTTT
D gene: .
clone size: .
CDR3 length: 13
J gene: TRBJ1-1
V gene: TRBV18

CDR3 protein: CASSSYPGELFF
CDR3 DNA: TGTGCCAGCAGCTCCTATCCCGGGGAGCTGTTTTTT
D gene: .
clone size: .
CDR3 length: 12
J gene: TRBJ2-2
V gene: TRBV11-2

CDR3 protein: CASSESLPGSNIQYF
CDR3 DNA: TGCGCCAGCAGTGAGTCTTTACCTGGTTCAAACATTCAGTACTTC
D gene: .
clone size: .
CDR3 length: 15
J gene: TRBJ2-4
V gene: TRBV10-1

CDR3 protein: CATSGASLNNEQFF
CDR3 DNA: TGTGCCACCTCGGGGGCTAGTCTAAACAATGAGCAGTTCTTC
D gene: .
clone size: .
CDR3 length: 14
J gene: TRBJ2-1
V gene: TRBV28

CDR3 protein: CAWSVRVLGGPFF
CDR3 DNA: TGTGCCTGGAGTGTACGGGTTTTGGGAGGTCCGTTCTTC
D gene: .
clone size: .
CDR3 length: 13
J gene: TRBJ2-1
V gene: TRBV30

CDR3 protein: CASSDVRAKGYEQYF
CDR3 DNA: TGTGCCAGCAGCGACGTCCGAGCAAAGGGCTACGAGCAGTACTTC
D gene: .
clone size: .
CDR3 length: 15
J gene: TRBJ2-7
V gene: TRBV7-6

CDR3 protein: CSVEGDRQGQYEQYF
CDR3 DNA: TGCAGCGTTGAAGGGGATCGGCAGGGACAATACGAGCAGTACTTC
D gene: .
clone size: .
CDR3 length: 15
J gene: TRBJ2-7
V gene: TRBV29-1

CDR3 protein: CASSPDRGPYEQYF
CDR3 DNA: TGCGCCAGCAGCCCCGACAGGGGGCCCTACGAGCAGTACTTC
D gene: TRBD1
clone size: .
CDR3 length: 14
J gene: TRBJ2-7
V gene: TRBV4-3

CDR3 protein: CASSLGSGQGHTDTQYF
CDR3 DNA: TGCGCCAGCAGCTTGGGATCGGGACAGGGACACACAGATACGCAGTATTTT
D gene: TRBD1
clone size: .
CDR3 length: 17
J gene: TRBJ2-3
V gene: TRBV5-1

CDR3 protein: CASSPRGTGNEQFF
CDR3 DNA: TGTGCCAGCAGTCCCCGGGGGACTGGGAATGAGCAGTTCTTC
D gene: .
clone size: .
CDR3 length: 14
J gene: TRBJ2-1
V gene: TRBV27

CDR3 protein: CASSLGQNSYEQYF
CDR3 DNA: TGTGCCAGCAGCTTAGGTCAGAACTCCTACGAGCAGTACTTC
D gene: .
clone size: .
CDR3 length: 14
J gene: TRBJ2-7
V gene: TRBV7-9

CDR3 protein: CASSLAGTVTSNQPQHF
CDR3 DNA: TGTGCCAGCAGCTTAGCCGGGACAGTCACTAGCAATCAGCCCCAGCATTTT
D gene: TRBD1
clone size: .
CDR3 length: 17
J gene: TRBJ1-5
V gene: TRBV7-8

CDR3 protein: CASSVGQRNNEQYF
CDR3 DNA: TGTGCCAGCAGCGTAGGTCAGAGGAACAACGAGCAGTACTTC
D gene: .
clone size: .
CDR3 length: 14
J gene: TRBJ2-7
V gene: TRBV9

CDR3 protein: CASSFPAASYGYTF
CDR3 DNA: TGTGCCAGCAGTTTCCCGGCAGCTTCATATGGCTACACCTTC
D gene: .
clone size: .
CDR3 length: 14
J gene: TRBJ1-2
V gene: TRBV28